This T cell receptor beta chain was profiled in a study of cytomegalovirus exposure and HLA in healthy donors. Findings and caveats of the study: Reportedly, fewer N-insertions than the 666-donor mean appeared in an Asian-associated ancestry cluster in a later analysis. There were several of the most significant clusters that appeared linked to common viral pathogens in a later analysis. Using the classifier, cytomegalovirus status was reportedly diagnosed with high specificity and sensitivity. TCR beta sequences reportedly predicted the HLA-A and HLA-B alleles of most subjects accurately.

In regard to this clone: Antigen: not known.

The PCR ran on 60 Vbeta and 13 Jbeta primers. Libraries were prepared by immunoSEQ multiplex PCR; TCRdb keeps only in-frame clonotypes and omits some of them. Counted here are 170,000 or so clones, about 80% occurring once; the ten biggest clones make up approximately 6.8%. The CDR3 sequence is 11 residues long. From germline, CDR1 is MNHEY and CDR2 SVGAGI. The V gene lost 5 bases and the J gene lost 7 bases, with 8 bases spanning the gap. This chain connects TRBV6-5 to TRBJ1-2; the D is unclear. The sequence came from a man between 25 and 39 years old in good health and CMV-seropositive. The sequenced sample consisted of PBMCs. This CDR3 is CASSPGTGYTF. The CDR3 nucleotides are TGTGCCAGCAGTCCCGGTACTGGCTACACCTTC.